This is a list of T cell receptor beta chains from one sample in a study of OX40 agonist ivuxolimab in advanced cancers. TCRdb's copy holds only in-frame clones and misses some; the assay was immunoSEQ multiplex PCR. The sample gives about 91,000 clones, around 90% of which show up once; approximately 0.54% is in the top ten. Specimen: CD4+ or CD8+ T cells sorted from blood, collected in a trial of the OX40 agonist ivuxolimab. The receptors here all came from an adult with an advanced solid tumor such as melanoma, head and neck, liver or kidney cancer. Both conserved end residues are part of each CDR3. D genes are given only for firm matches. A row's size may be missing; if present it is once, few, many or a size class.

>TRBV11-3|.|TRBJ1-1|once
CASSLEQTSAEAFF
TGTGCCAGCAGCTTAGAACAGACAAGCGCTGAAGCTTTCTTT
>TRBV7-7|.|TRBJ2-3|.
CASSPLPSGFGQDTQYF
TGTGCCAGCAGCCCGCTACCTTCTGGATTCGGTCAGGATACGCAGTATTTT
>TRBV19|.|TRBJ1-2|once
CASRSYGYTF
TGTGCCAGTCGAAGCTATGGCTACACCTTC
>TRBV2|.|TRBJ1-2|.
CASSEEGYTF
TGTGCCAGCAGCGAGGAGGGCTACACCTTC
>TRBV7-6|.|TRBJ2-2|.
CASSLGRVNGELFF
TGTGCCAGCAGCTTAGGCAGGGTAAACGGGGAGCTGTTTTTT
>TRBV27|TRBD1|TRBJ2-2|.
CASSWTGILNTGELFF
TGTGCCAGCAGCTGGACAGGAATCCTAAACACCGGGGAGCTGTTTTTT
>TRBV10-3|.|TRBJ2-3|.
CAARRGGATDTQYF
TGTGCCGCACGGAGGGGGGGGGCCACAGATACGCAGTATTTT
>TRBV5-1|.|TRBJ2-7|.
CASSLLTGRGLTYEQYF
TGCGCCAGCAGCCTTCTGACTGGGCGGGGATTAACCTACGAGCAGTACTTC
>TRBV6-1|.|TRBJ1-5|.
CASTRERGDYQPQHF
TGTGCCAGCACCCGAGAACGTGGGGATTATCAGCCCCAGCATTTT
>TRBV18|.|TRBJ2-3|.
CASSPPGGATDTQYF
TGTGCCAGCTCACCCCCCGGGGGCGCAACAGATACGCAGTATTTT
>TRBV6-4|.|TRBJ1-4|once
CASSTKLGEKLFF
TGTGCCAGCAGTACGAAGCTTGGCGAAAAACTGTTTTTT
>TRBV5-6|.|TRBJ1-1|.
CASTLGGEAFF
TGTGCCAGCACCCTCGGGGGGGAAGCTTTCTTT
>TRBV9|.|TRBJ2-3|.
CASSVGTDTQYF
TGTGCCAGCAGCGTAGGGACAGATACGCAGTATTTT
>TRBV13|.|TRBJ1-5|.
CASSLGRVNQPQHF
TGTGCCAGCAGCTTAGGCAGGGTCAATCAGCCCCAGCATTTT
>TRBV20-1|.|TRBJ2-7|.
CSASGRTEQYF
TGCAGTGCTAGTGGTAGGACCGAGCAGTACTTC
>TRBV27|TRBD2|TRBJ2-7|once
CASSPRRGVEQYF
TGTGCCAGCAGTCCACGACGGGGGGTCGAGCAGTACTTC
>TRBV7-9|.|TRBJ1-1|.
CASSLDRGEDEAFF
TGTGCCAGCAGCTTAGACCGTGGAGAGGATGAAGCTTTCTTT
>TRBV5-4|.|TRBJ1-1|.
CASTLGGQNTEAFF
TGTGCCAGCACCCTAGGAGGACAGAACACTGAAGCTTTCTTT
>TRBV9|TRBD1|TRBJ1-1|.
CASSVVEGQGGTEAFF
TGTGCCAGCAGCGTAGTGGAGGGACAGGGGGGGACTGAAGCTTTCTTT
>TRBV21-1|.|TRBJ2-1|.
CASSSQRSSYNEQFF
TGTGCCAGCAGCTCTCAGAGGAGCTCCTACAATGAGCAGTTCTTC